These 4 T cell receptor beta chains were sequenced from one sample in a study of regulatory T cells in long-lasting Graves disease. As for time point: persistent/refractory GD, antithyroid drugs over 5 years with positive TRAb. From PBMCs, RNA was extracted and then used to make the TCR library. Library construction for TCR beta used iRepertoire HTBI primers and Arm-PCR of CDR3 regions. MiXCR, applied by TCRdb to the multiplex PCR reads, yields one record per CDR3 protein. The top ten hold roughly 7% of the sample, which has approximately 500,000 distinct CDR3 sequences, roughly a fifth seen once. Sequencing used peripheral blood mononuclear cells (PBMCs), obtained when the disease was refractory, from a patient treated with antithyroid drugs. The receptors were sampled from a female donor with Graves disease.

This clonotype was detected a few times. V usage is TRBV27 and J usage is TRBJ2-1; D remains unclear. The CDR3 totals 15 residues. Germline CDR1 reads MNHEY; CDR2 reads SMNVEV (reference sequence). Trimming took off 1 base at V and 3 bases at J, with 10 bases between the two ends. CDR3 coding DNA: TGTGCCAGCAGTTTATACAAGGATGGCTACAATGAGCAGTTCTTC. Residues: CASSLYKDGYNEQFF.

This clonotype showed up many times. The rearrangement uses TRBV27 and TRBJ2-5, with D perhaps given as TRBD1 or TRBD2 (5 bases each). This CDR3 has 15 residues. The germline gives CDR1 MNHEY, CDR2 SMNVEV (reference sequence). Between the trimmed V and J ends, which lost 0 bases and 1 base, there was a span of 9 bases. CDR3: CASSLSGTSQETQYF. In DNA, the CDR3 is TGTGCCAGCAGTTTATCGGGGACCAGCCAAGAGACCCAGTACTTC.

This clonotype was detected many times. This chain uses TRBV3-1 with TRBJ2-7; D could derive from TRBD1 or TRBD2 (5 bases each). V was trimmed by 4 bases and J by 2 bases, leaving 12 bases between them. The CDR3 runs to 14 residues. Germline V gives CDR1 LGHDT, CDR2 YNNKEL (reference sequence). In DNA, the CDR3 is TGTGCCAGCAGCCTCCGGGACGGAGCCTACGAGCAGTACTTC. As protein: CASSLRDGAYEQYF.

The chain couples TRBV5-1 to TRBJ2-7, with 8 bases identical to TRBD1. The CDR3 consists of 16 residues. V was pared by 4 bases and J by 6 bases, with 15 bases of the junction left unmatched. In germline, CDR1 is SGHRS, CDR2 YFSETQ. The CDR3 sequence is CASSLTAGQGLFEQYF. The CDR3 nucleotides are TGCGCCAGCAGCCTTACTGCCGGACAGGGACTGTTCGAGCAGTACTTC. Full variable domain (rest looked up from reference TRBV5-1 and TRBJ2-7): KAGVTQTPRYLIKTRGQQVTLSCSPISGHRSVSWYQQTPGQGLQFLFEYFSETQRNKGNFPGRFSGRQFSNSRSEMNVSTLELGDSALYLCASSLTAGQGLFEQYFGPGTRLTVT.